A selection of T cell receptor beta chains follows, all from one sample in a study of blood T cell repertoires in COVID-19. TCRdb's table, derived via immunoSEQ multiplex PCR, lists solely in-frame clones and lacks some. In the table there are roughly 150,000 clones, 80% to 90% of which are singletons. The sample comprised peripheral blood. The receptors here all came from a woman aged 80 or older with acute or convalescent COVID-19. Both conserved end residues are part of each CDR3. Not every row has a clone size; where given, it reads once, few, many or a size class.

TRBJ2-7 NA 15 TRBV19 CASSTQGAGSYEQYF
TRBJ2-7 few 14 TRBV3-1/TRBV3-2 CASSPLTSGGQQYF
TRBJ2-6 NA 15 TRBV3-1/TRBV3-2 CASSHQARGANVLTF
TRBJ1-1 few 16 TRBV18 CASSPWDKQRWTEAFF
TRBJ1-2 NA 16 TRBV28 CASSLRGTGGTYGYTF
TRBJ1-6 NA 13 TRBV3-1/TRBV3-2 CASSRTGYSPLHF
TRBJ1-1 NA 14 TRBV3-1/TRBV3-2 CASSQAGRGTEAFF
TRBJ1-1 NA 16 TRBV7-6 CASSPKDRRQNTEAFF
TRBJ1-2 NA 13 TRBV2 CASSDGTPYGYTF
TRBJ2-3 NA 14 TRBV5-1 CASSLDRATDTQYF
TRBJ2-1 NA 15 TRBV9 CASSSRTGDNNEQFF
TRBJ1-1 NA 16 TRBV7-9 CASSLDRGRGRPEAFF
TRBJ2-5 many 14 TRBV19 CASSNQGGAETQYF
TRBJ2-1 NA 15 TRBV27 CASRSLAKNGNEQFF
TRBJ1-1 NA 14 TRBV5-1 CASSLSGQSSEAFF
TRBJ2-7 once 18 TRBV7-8 CASSLAIESGGGTYEQYF
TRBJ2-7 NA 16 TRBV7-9 CASSLATGLSGYEQYF
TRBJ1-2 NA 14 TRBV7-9 CASSSSTGLPGYTF
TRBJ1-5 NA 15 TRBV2 CASRAGQLRNQPQHF
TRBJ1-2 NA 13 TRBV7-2 CASSLGTGGGYTF